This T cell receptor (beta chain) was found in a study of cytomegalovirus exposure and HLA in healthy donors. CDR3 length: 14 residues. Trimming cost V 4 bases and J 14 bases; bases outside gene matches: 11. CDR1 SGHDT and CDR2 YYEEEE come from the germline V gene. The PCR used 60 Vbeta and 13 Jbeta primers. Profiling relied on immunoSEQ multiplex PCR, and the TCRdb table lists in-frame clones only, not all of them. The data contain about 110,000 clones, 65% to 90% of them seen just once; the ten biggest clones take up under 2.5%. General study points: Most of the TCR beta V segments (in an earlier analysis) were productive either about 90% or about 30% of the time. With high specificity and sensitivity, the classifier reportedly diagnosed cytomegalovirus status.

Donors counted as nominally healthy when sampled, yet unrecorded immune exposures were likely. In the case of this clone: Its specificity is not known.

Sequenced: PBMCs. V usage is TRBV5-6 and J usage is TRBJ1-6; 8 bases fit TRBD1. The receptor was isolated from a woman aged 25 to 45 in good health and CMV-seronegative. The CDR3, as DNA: TGTGCCAGCAGCCCACAGGGGGGGTTTTGGTCCCTCCACTTT. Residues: CASSPQGGFWSLHF.